These 10 T cell receptor beta chains originate from one sample sequenced in a study of blood T cell repertoires in COVID-19 (dated by TCRdb to 2020 to 2022). The library was built by means of the immunoSEQ multiplex PCR assay. TCRdb provides this immuneACCESS table in a form limited to in-frame rearrangements. Some clones are lacking; in checked studies, under half of them reflect an unresolved V gene, and why the rest are absent is not known. In all, the sample holds under 200,000 clones, and more than 75% of those were seen once. 7% to 7.5% of the sample rests with the top ten. The sample taken for sequencing was PBMCs or T cells enriched from blood (not recorded which). All receptors come from a woman aged 50 to 65 who had recovered from COVID-19.

This chain connects TRBV3-1 (or the pseudogene TRBV3-2) to TRBJ2-1, with unresolved D. Between the trimmed V and J ends, which lost 4 bases and 3 bases, there was a span of 7 bases. Germline CDR1 LGHDT, CDR2 YNNKEL (reference sequence). This CDR3 has 13 residues. CDR3 in amino acids: CASSPTGYNEQFF. In DNA, the CDR3 is TGTGCCAGCAGCCCGACTGGCTACAATGAGCAGTTCTTC.

The CDR3, as DNA: TGTGCCAGCAGCGGAGACCCGGGGGATACGCAGTATTTT. Amino acids: CASSGDPGDTQYF. The genes are TRBV9 and TRBJ2-3; D is possibly TRBD2 (5 bases). V was clipped by 3 bases and J by 6 bases, with 11 bases between them. The CDR3 extends over 13 amino acids. Germline-derived CDR1 and CDR2 are SGDLS and YYNGEE. Full variable domain (missing parts from reference TRBV9 and TRBJ2-3): DSGVTQTPKHLITATGQRVTLRCSPRSGDLSVYWYQQSLDQGLQFLIQYYNGEERAKGNILERFSAQQFPDLHSELNLSSLELGDSALYFCASSGDPGDTQYFGPGTRLTVL.

V and J are TRBV2 and TRBJ1-1; the match to TRBD1 covers 8 bases. Germline values: CDR1 SNHLY, CDR2 FYNNEI. J lost 4 bases, V lost 5 bases, and 6 bases had no gene match. The length of the CDR3 is 14 residues. The CDR3 region is CASSPTGVPTEAFF. The CDR3 DNA reads as TGTGCCAGCAGTCCGACAGGGGTGCCCACTGAAGCTTTCTTT.

DNA for the CDR3: TGTGCCAGCAGACCAGGCACTGGAAGCTCCTACGAGCAGTACTTC. It encodes CASRPGTGSSYEQYF. This chain joins TRBV5-4 and TRBJ2-7; D unresolved. The germline gives CDR1 SGHNT, CDR2 YYREEE (reference sequence). The CDR3 has 15 residues. Trimming left V 5 bases short and J 0 bases short, with 15 bases between.

The V and J genes are TRBV12-5 and TRBJ2-3, with 7 positions matching TRBD1. The CDR3 has 15 amino acids. V lost 2 bases and J lost 3; bases outside the gene matches: 5. Germline V gene lookup returns CDR1 LGHNT and CDR2 FRNRAP. The CDR3 region is CASGLYAGGTDTQYF. CDR3 bases: TGTGCTAGTGGTTTGTATGCAGGGGGTACAGATACGCAGTATTTT.

The rearrangement uses TRBV12-3 or TRBV12-4 and TRBJ1-2; D uncertain. This CDR3 is built from 12 residues. The V end was cut by 5 bases, the J end by 4 bases, with 8 bases between. CDR3 region: CASSDDIYGYTF. CDR3 nucleotide sequence: TGTGCCAGCAGTGACGACATCTATGGCTACACCTTC.

The rearrangement joins TRBV27 to TRBJ1-1; a possible D gene is TRBD1 (6 bases). The germline CDR1 and CDR2 sequences are MNHEY and SMNVEV (reference sequence). Trimming left V 4 bases short and J 5 bases short, with 14 bases between. There are 14 residues in the CDR3. The CDR3 nucleotides read TGTGCCAGCAGTTCGACAGGAAGAAGAACTGAAGCTTTCTTT. Translating gives CASSSTGRRTEAFF.

The chain carries TRBV4-3 and TRBJ2-1; D is possibly TRBD2 (6 bases). V was trimmed by 0 bases and J by 10 bases, leaving 10 bases between them. The CDR3 consists of 13 residues. The germline gives CDR1 LGHNA, CDR2 YSLEER. The CDR3 DNA reads as TGCGCCAGCAGCCAAGATCGGAGGGAAGAGCAGTTCTTC. It is translated as CASSQDRREEQFF.

V gene TRBV14 combines with J gene TRBJ2-1; 7 bases match TRBD2. The CDR3 loop spans 15 amino acids. The J segment lost 7 bases and the V segment lost 3 bases, leaving 9 bases of the junction unmatched. Looked up from germline, CDR1 is SGHDN and CDR2 is FVKESK. CDR3 bases: TGTGCCAGCAGCCATCGCGGGAGTCATCTGAATGAGCAGTTCTTC. As protein: CASSHRGSHLNEQFF.

The chain carries TRBV6-6 and TRBJ2-7, with D uncertain. The CDR3 extends over 12 amino acids. V lost 7 bases, J lost 0 bases, and 7 bases lay in between. The germline V gene has CDR1 MNHNY and CDR2 SVGAGI (reference sequence). This CDR3 reads CASKHSSYEQYF. The CDR3, as DNA: TGTGCCAGCAAACACAGCTCCTACGAGCAGTACTTC.